Below are 26 T cell receptor beta chains sequenced from a single sample in a study of CD8 T cells in Susac syndrome. It was with random hexamers that about 0.45 to 1 ug RNA was reverse transcribed. TCRdb fed the immunoSEQ multiplex PCR reads into MiXCR, producing one record per CDR3 protein. This sample carries hundreds of thousands of distinct CDR3 sequences, roughly 85% of them seen once, and the ten largest clones take over 0.095%. The sample was CD8+ T cells from PBMCs. Every receptor here comes from a human donor with multiple sclerosis.

The V and J genes are TRBV19 and TRBJ1-1; D perhaps matches TRBD1 (5 bases). The CDR3 has 16 residues. Trimming pared 7 bases from V and 0 bases from J, leaving 18 bases between. Germline V CDR1 and CDR2: LNHDA, SQIVND (reference sequence). CDR3 in amino acids: CASTNWGSPMNTEAFF. DNA of the CDR3: TGTGCCAGTACTAATTGGGGCAGCCCCATGAACACTGAAGCTTTCTTT.

The chain has TRBV28 and TRBJ2-3; 12 bases fit TRBD1. Germline V lookup: CDR1 MDHEN, CDR2 SYDVKM. The CDR3 totals 17 residues. The trim removed 7 bases at V and 1 base at J, leaving 9 bases unmatched. Here the CDR3 reads CASTHLGQGARTDTQYF. The CDR3 DNA reads as TGTGCCAGCACCCACCTGGGACAGGGGGCCCGCACAGATACGCAGTATTTT.

V and J are TRBV29-1 and TRBJ2-1, with D unresolved. The CDR3 is 10 amino acids. With 2 bases removed from V and 7 bases from J, the gap between germline ends came to 3 bases. Germline assignment: CDR1 SQVTM and CDR2 ANQGSEA. The CDR3 loop reads CSVERNEQFF. For the CDR3, the DNA is TGCAGCGTTGAACGGAATGAGCAGTTCTTC.

A single count supports this clonotype. The gene calls are TRBV28 and TRBJ2-7; 8 nucleotides match TRBD2. Germline values: CDR1 MDHEN, CDR2 SYDVKM. CDR3 length: 16 amino acids. Trimming cost V 2 bases and J 3 bases; bases outside gene matches: 9. The CDR3 protein is CASSLHREGLLYEQYF. The DNA for the CDR3 is TGTGCCAGCAGTTTACATCGGGAGGGCCTTCTCTACGAGCAGTACTTC.

This chain uses TRBV29-1 with TRBJ2-2, with 9 bases aligning to TRBD2. Trimming removed 1 base from V and 7 bases from J; junction bases left unmatched: 10. The CDR3 length is 16 residues. The V gene's germline CDR1 is SQVTM and CDR2 ANQGSEA. The CDR3 here is CSVEVYGGRGDGELFF. The CDR3 DNA is TGCAGCGTTGAAGTGTATGGCGGGAGGGGTGACGGGGAGCTGTTTTTT.

The V gene is TRBV27, the J gene TRBJ2-1; no reliable D call. V shed 2 bases and J shed 1 base, with 9 bases lying between them. This CDR3 is built from 15 residues. Germline lookup yields CDR1 MNHEY and CDR2 SMNVEV (reference sequence). The CDR3 reads CASSLQSTSYNEQFF. DNA of the CDR3: TGTGCCAGCAGTTTACAAAGTACGTCCTACAATGAGCAGTTCTTC.

The chain combines TRBV28 with TRBJ2-7; possibly TRBD2 for D (6 bases). The CDR3 has 14 amino acids. CDR1 and CDR2 from the germline V gene are MDHEN and SYDVKM. Trimming took 7 bases from V and 1 from J, leaving 14 bases between them. CDR3 bases: TGTGCCAGCACCCCCACCGGGAGTTCCTACGAGCAGTACTTC. It specifies CASTPTGSSYEQYF.

This rearrangement joins TRBV5-5 to TRBJ2-7; 7 nucleotides match TRBD2. With 2 bases clipped from V and 5 bases from J, the junction kept 7 bases outside the gene matches. In germline, CDR1 is SGHKS, CDR2 YYEKEE (reference sequence). The CDR3 runs to 14 residues. Here the CDR3 reads CASSFREGTNEQYF. The CDR3 DNA sequence: TGTGCCAGCAGCTTTAGGGAGGGTACGAACGAGCAGTACTTC.

This clonotype was recorded a few times. The chain uses TRBV28 and TRBJ2-1; D ambiguous. V was clipped by 5 bases and J by 5 bases, with 7 bases between them. The CDR3 runs to 12 residues. CDR1 MDHEN and CDR2 SYDVKM come from the germline V gene. The CDR3 here is CASSLSNNEQFF. DNA for the CDR3: TGTGCCAGCAGTCTTAGCAACAATGAGCAGTTCTTC.

V is TRBV27 and J is TRBJ2-2; no firm D call. Germline CDR1 reads MNHEY; CDR2 reads SMNVEV (reference sequence). V lost 0 bases and J lost 2, with 4 bases in between. The CDR3 is 14 amino acids. As DNA, the CDR3 is TGTGCCAGCAGTTTATCCGACAACACCGGGGAGCTGTTTTTT. It translates to CASSLSDNTGELFF.

This chain connects TRBV3-1 to TRBJ1-6; a possible D gene is TRBD1 (5 bases). From germline, CDR1 is LGHDT and CDR2 YNNKEL (reference sequence). This CDR3 spans 15 amino acids. V was shortened by 1 base and J by 8 bases, with 12 bases between the two germline ends. The CDR3 loop is CASSQGLAGYSPLHF. The CDR3 bases are TGTGCCAGCAGCCAAGGGCTAGCAGGGTATTCACCCCTCCACTTT.

The chain joins TRBV20-1 to TRBJ2-7; TRBD2 might be the D (6 bases). Germline loops: CDR1 DFQATT, CDR2 SNEGSKA (reference sequence). The CDR3 has 14 residues. Trimming stripped 6 bases from V and 2 bases from J, with 17 bases between. CDR3: CSAYLRGTPYEQYF. The DNA of the CDR3 is TGCAGTGCCTATCTTCGGGGGACCCCCTACGAGCAGTACTTC.

V usage is TRBV27 and J usage is TRBJ2-7; D possibly corresponds to TRBD2 (6 bases). V lost 8 bases to trimming and J lost 2 bases, with 13 bases between them. The germline CDR1 and CDR2 sequences are MNHEY and SMNVEV (reference sequence). This CDR3 contains 13 residues. CDR3 in amino acids: CASAWGVPYEQYF. CDR3 DNA sequence: TGTGCCAGCGCCTGGGGGGTACCCTACGAGCAGTACTTC.

The chain combines TRBV2 with TRBJ2-7; the match to TRBD1 covers 7 bases. The germline gives CDR1 SNHLY, CDR2 FYNNEI. CDR3 size: 16 residues. The junction had 10 bases not matched to a gene; V was cut back by 5 bases and J by 0 bases. The CDR3 region is CASSTDRATASYEQYF. CDR3 bases: TGTGCCAGCAGTACTGACAGGGCTACAGCCTCCTACGAGCAGTACTTC.

The chain couples TRBV10-3 to TRBJ2-1; TRBD2 matches 14 bases. Germline CDR1 and CDR2: ENHRY and SYGVKD. The CDR3 contains 16 residues. V gave up 5 bases and J gave up 8 bases; unmatched junction bases: 8. DNA of the CDR3: TGTGCCATCAGTTCACTCGGGACTAGCGGGAGTGATGAGCAGTTCTTC. Protein sequence: CAISSLGTSGSDEQFF.

This chain uses TRBV2 with TRBJ2-7, with a tentative D call TRBD2 (6 bases). Trimming shortened V by 0 bases and J by 6 bases, and 18 bases separated the two germline ends. The CDR3 runs to 16 residues. CDR1 and CDR2 (germline): SNHLY, FYNNEI. DNA of the CDR3: TGTGCCAGCAGTGAAGCGGGGACTGGAGGGGTGAGCGAGCAGTACTTC. This sequence encodes CASSEAGTGGVSEQYF.

V gene TRBV29-1 combines with J gene TRBJ2-2; 12 bases map to TRBD2. Trimming cost V 1 base and J 2 bases; bases outside gene matches: 2. This CDR3 has 16 residues. Germline lookup yields CDR1 SQVTM and CDR2 ANQGSEA. The CDR3 nucleotides are TGCAGCGTTGAAGGGACTAGCGGGATTAACACCGGGGAGCTGTTTTTT. Translated: CSVEGTSGINTGELFF.

This chain links TRBV11-2 with TRBJ2-1; D remains unclear. This CDR3 comprises 16 residues. Per germline, CDR1 SGHAT and CDR2 FQNNGV. Trimming cost V 4 bases and J 2 bases, with 15 bases left between them. CDR3 DNA: TGTGCCAGCAGCTCCCACCCAGGTGCCCCCTACAATGAGCAGTTCTTC. It translates to CASSSHPGAPYNEQFF.

V and J are TRBV7-9 and TRBJ1-1, with 8 bases identical to TRBD1. Germline-derived CDR1 and CDR2 are SEHNR and FQNEAQ (reference sequence). The length of the CDR3 is 15 residues. V dropped 3 bases and J dropped 2; count of bases not matched to a gene: 5. CDR3 protein: CASSLNQGANTEAFF. Written as DNA, the CDR3 is TGTGCCAGCAGCTTGAACCAGGGGGCAAACACTGAAGCTTTCTTT.

J is TRBJ2-7 and V is TRBV30, with D tentatively TRBD1 or TRBD2 (5 bases each). CDR1 is GTSNPN, CDR2 SVGIG, per germline (reference sequence). CDR3 length: 18 amino acids. V shed 4 bases and J shed 0 bases, with 25 bases lying between them. For the CDR3, the DNA is TGTGCCTGGATCCCACGCGTGAGGGACGGTTCCCACTCCTACGAGCAGTACTTC. Protein product: CAWIPRVRDGSHSYEQYF. Filled out from reference TRBV30 and TRBJ2-7, the complete variable domain reads SQTIHQWPATLVQPVGSPLSLECTVEGTSNPNLYWYRQAAGRGLQLLFYSVGIGQISSEVPQNLSASRPQDRQFILSSKKLLLSDSGFYLCAWIPRVRDGSHSYEQYFGPGTRLTVT.

The chain is built from TRBV20-1 and TRBJ2-7; no firm D call. Germline CDR1 is DFQATT and CDR2 is SNEGSKA (reference sequence). The CDR3 loop spans 13 amino acids. The V end was cut by 0 bases, the J end by 0 bases, with 6 bases between. CDR3 loop: CSAREISSYEQYF. The CDR3 DNA is TGCAGTGCTAGAGAGATCAGCTCCTACGAGCAGTACTTC.

This clonotype was recorded only once. J is TRBJ2-3 and V is TRBV2, with 9 bases fitting TRBD2. Germline V gene lookup returns CDR1 SNHLY and CDR2 FYNNEI. The CDR3 is made up of 18 amino acids. V shed 7 bases and J 3 bases; nucleotides not matched to a gene: 17. In DNA form, the CDR3 reads TGTGCCAGCAACGTCGAGGACACTCGACTAGCGGATACAGATACGCAGTATTTT. Amino acid sequence: CASNVEDTRLADTDTQYF. Drawing the rest from reference TRBV2 and TRBJ2-3, the complete variable domain is EPEVTQTPSHQVTQMGQEVILRCVPISNHLYFYWYRQILGQKVEFLVSFYNNEISEKSEIFDDQFSVERPDGSNFTLKIRSTKLEDSAMYFCASNVEDTRLADTDTQYFGPGTRLTVL.

The genes are TRBV6-1 and TRBJ2-3; the match to TRBD1 covers 10 bases. The germline V gene encodes CDR1 MNHNS and CDR2 SASEGT. The junction had 7 bases not matched to a gene; V was cut back by 6 bases and J by 4 bases. CDR3 length: 15 residues. The CDR3 region is CASSLVGTGADTQYF. CDR3 DNA sequence: TGTGCCAGCAGCCTCGTGGGGACAGGGGCAGATACGCAGTATTTT.

The V and J genes are TRBV4-1 and TRBJ1-3; D is uncertain. The CDR3 sequence is 18 residues long. Trimming pared 0 bases from V and 3 bases from J, leaving 18 bases between. The germline CDR1 and CDR2 sequences are MGHRA and YSYEKL. CDR3 in DNA: TGCGCCAGCAGCCAAGATGTACCGGCCAGTCTAAGTGGAAACACCATATATTTT. As protein: CASSQDVPASLSGNTIYF.

DNA for the CDR3: TGCGCCAGCAGCTTGGACTATTGGCGAACATACAATGAGCAGTTCTTC. Protein product: CASSLDYWRTYNEQFF. The rearrangement links TRBV5-1 to TRBJ2-1; D gene uncertain. The CDR3 runs 16 residues. Per germline, CDR1 SGHRS and CDR2 YFSETQ. V dropped 0 bases and J dropped 4 bases, with 14 bases sitting between them.

The chain couples TRBV24-1 to TRBJ1-4; possibly TRBD1 for D (5 bases). Trimming cost V 4 bases and J 7 bases, with 15 bases left between them. Looked up from germline, CDR1 is KGHDR and CDR2 is SFDVKD. This CDR3 spans 15 amino acids. CDR3 bases: TGTGCCACCAGTGAAAGAGGTGGGAGGGGTGAAAAACTGTTTTTT. This encodes CATSERGGRGEKLFF.